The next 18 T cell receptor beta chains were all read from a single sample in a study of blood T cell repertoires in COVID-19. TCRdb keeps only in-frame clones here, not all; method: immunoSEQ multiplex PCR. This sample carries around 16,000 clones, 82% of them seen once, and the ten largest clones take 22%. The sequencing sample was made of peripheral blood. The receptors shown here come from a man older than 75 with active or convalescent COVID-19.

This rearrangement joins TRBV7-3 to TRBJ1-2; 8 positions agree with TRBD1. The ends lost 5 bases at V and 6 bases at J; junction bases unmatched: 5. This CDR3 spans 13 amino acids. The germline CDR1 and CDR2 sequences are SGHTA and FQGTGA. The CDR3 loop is CASSAGQGDGYTF. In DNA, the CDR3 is TGTGCCAGCAGCGCCGGACAGGGAGATGGCTACACCTTC.

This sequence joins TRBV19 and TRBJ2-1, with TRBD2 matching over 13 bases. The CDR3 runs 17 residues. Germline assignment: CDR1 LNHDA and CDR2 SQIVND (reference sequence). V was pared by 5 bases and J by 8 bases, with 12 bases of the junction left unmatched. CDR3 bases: TGTGCCAGTAGTCGACGACTAGCGGGGGGCCCCGGCGATGAGCAGTTCTTC. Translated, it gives CASSRRLAGGPGDEQFF.

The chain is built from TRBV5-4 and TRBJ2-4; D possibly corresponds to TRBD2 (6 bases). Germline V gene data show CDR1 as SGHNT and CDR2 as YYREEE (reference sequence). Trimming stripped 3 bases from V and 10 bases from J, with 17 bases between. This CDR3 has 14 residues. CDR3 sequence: CASSSTGRRNIQYF. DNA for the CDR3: TGTGCCAGCAGCTCTACCGGGAGACGAAATATTCAGTACTTC.

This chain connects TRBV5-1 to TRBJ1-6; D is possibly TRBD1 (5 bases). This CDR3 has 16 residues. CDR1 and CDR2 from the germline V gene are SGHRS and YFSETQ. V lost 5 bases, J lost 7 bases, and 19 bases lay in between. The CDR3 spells CASRPGQGSWNSPLHF. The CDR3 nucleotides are TGCGCCAGCAGACCCGGGCAGGGCTCTTGGAATTCACCCCTCCACTTT.

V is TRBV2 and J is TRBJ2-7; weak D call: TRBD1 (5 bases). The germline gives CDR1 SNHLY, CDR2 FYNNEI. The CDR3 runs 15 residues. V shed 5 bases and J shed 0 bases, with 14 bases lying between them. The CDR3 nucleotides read TGTGCCAGCAGTCCCGGAGACAGAGTCTCCTACGAGCAGTACTTC. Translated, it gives CASSPGDRVSYEQYF. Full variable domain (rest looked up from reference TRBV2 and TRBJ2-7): EPEVTQTPSHQVTQMGQEVILRCVPISNHLYFYWYRQILGQKVEFLVSFYNNEISEKSEIFDDQFSVERPDGSNFTLKIRSTKLEDSAMYFCASSPGDRVSYEQYFGPGTRLTVT.

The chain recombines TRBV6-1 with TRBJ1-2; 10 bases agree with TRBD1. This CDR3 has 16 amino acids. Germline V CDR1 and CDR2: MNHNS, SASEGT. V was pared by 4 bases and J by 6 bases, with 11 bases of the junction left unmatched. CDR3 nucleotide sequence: TGTGCCAGCAGTGGCACGGGACAGGGGATCTCCGATGGCTACACCTTC. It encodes CASSGTGQGISDGYTF.

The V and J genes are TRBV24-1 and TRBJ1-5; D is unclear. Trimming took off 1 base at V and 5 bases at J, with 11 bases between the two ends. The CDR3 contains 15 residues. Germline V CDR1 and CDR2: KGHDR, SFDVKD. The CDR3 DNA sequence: TGTGCCACCAGTGATTTTGGAGCATCGTATCAGCCCCAGCATTTT. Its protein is CATSDFGASYQPQHF.

The CDR3 is CSVQGDSPEKLFF. CDR3 sequence (DNA): TGCAGCGTTCAGGGGGACAGTCCTGAAAAACTGTTTTTT. This chain connects TRBV29-1 to TRBJ1-4; TRBD1 aligns across 7 bases. Germline CDR1 SQVTM, CDR2 ANQGSEA. J gave up 7 bases and V 5 bases, and 7 bases lay outside the gene matches. The CDR3 sequence is 13 residues long.

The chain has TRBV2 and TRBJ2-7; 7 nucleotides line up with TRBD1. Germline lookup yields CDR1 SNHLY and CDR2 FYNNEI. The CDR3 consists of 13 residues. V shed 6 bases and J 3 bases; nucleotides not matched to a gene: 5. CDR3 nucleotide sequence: TGTGCCAGCAGCACCGGGACAGACTACGAGCAGTACTTC. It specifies CASSTGTDYEQYF.

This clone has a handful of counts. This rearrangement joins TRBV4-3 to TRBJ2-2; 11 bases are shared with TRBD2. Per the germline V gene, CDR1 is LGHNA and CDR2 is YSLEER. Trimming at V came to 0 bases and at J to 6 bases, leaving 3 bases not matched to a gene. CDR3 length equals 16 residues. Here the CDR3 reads CASSQDSGGVPGELFF. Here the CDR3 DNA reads TGCGCCAGCAGCCAAGATAGCGGGGGGGTGCCCGGGGAGCTGTTTTTT.

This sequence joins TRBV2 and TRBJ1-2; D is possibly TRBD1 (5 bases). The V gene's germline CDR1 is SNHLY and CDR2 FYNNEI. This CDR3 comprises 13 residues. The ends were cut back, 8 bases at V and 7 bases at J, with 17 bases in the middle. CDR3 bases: TGTGCCAGCCTAAGGCAGGGTTTAGGTGGCTACACCTTC. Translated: CASLRQGLGGYTF.

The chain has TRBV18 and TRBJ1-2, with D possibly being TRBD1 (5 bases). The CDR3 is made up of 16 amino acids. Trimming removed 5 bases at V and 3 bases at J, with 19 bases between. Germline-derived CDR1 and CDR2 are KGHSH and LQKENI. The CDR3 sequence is CASSSRRDPAHYGYTF. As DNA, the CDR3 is TGTGCCAGCTCATCAAGGCGGGACCCGGCCCACTATGGCTACACCTTC.

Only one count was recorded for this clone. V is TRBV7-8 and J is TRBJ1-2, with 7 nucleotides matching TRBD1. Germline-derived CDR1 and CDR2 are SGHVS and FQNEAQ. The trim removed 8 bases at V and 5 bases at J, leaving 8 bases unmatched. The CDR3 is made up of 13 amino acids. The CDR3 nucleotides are TGTGCCAGCGGCAACCCGGGACAGTATGGCTACACCTTC. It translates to CASGNPGQYGYTF.

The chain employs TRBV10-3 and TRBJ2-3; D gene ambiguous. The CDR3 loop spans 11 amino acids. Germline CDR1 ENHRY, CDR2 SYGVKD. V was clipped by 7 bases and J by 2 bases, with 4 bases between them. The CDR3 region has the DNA TGTGCCATCAAAGCCACAGATACGCAGTATTTT. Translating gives CAIKATDTQYF.

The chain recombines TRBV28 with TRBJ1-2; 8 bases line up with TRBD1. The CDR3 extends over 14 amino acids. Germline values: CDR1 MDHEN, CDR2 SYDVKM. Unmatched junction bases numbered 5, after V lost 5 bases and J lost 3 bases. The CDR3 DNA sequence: TGTGCCAGCAGTCGGACAGGGTGGGACTATGGCTACACCTTC. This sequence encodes CASSRTGWDYGYTF.

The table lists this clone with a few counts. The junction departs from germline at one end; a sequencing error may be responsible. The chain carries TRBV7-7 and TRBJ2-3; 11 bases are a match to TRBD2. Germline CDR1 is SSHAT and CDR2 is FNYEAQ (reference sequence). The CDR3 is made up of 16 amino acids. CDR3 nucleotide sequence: TGTGCTAGCAGTCGACGTAGCGGGGGGGCGGGAGATACGCAGTATTTT. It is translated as CASSRRSGGAGDTQYF.

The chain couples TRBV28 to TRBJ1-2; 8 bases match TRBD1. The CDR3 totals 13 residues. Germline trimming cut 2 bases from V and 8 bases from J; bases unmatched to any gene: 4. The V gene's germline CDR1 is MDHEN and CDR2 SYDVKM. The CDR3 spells CASSLQGAFGYTF. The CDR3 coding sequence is TGTGCCAGCAGTTTACAGGGGGCGTTCGGCTACACCTTC.

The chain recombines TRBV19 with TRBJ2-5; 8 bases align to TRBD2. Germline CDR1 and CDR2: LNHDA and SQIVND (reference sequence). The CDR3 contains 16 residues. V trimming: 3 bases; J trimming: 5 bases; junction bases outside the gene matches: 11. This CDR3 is CASSMYGGAAKETQYF. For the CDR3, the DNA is TGTGCCAGTAGTATGTACGGGGGGGCCGCGAAGGAGACCCAGTACTTC.